This is a list of T cell receptor beta chains from one sample in a study of Ad26.COV2.S vaccination and SARS-CoV-2 variants. Data came from immunoSEQ multiplex PCR; TCRdb stores just in-frame clones and leaves some out. This table has approximately 300,000 clones, 86% appearing once. The sample was peripheral blood, taken in a trial of Ad26.COV2.S vaccine versus placebo. The receptors were gathered from a person between 18 and 65 years old who received the Ad26.COV2.S COVID-19 vaccine or a placebo. Both conserved end residues are part of each CDR3. A D gene is named only where the DNA matches it firmly. A row's size may be missing; if present it is once, few, many or a size class.

V gene: TRBV4-2
CDR3 length: 15
clone size: -
D gene: -
J gene: TRBJ1-3
CDR3 protein: CASSPWGGSGNTIYF
CDR3 DNA: TGTGCCAGCAGCCCCTGGGGCGGCTCTGGAAACACCATATATTTT

V gene: TRBV7-9
CDR3 length: 14
clone size: -
D gene: -
J gene: TRBJ2-6
CDR3 protein: CASTLVSGANVLTF
CDR3 DNA: TGTGCCAGCACCCTCGTCTCTGGGGCCAACGTCCTGACTTTC

V gene: TRBV11-1
CDR3 length: 14
clone size: once
D gene: -
J gene: TRBJ1-1
CDR3 protein: CASSLGWGGTEAFF
CDR3 DNA: TGTGCCAGCAGCTTAGGGTGGGGTGGCACTGAAGCTTTCTTT

V gene: TRBV5-1
CDR3 length: 13
clone size: -
D gene: TRBD1
J gene: TRBJ1-2
CDR3 protein: CASSPQGDSLYTF
CDR3 DNA: TGCGCCAGCAGCCCCCAGGGGGACAGCTTGTACACCTTC

V gene: TRBV30
CDR3 length: 15
clone size: few
D gene: -
J gene: TRBJ1-2
CDR3 protein: CACNPGGGPVRGYTF
CDR3 DNA: TGTGCCTGCAACCCGGGCGGAGGCCCCGTACGTGGCTACACCTTC

V gene: TRBV4-3
CDR3 length: 15
clone size: -
D gene: TRBD2
J gene: TRBJ2-7
CDR3 protein: CASSQLAGSSYEQYF
CDR3 DNA: TGCGCCAGCAGCCAGCTAGCGGGGTCGTCCTACGAGCAGTACTTC

V gene: TRBV6-5
CDR3 length: 14
clone size: -
D gene: -
J gene: TRBJ1-1
CDR3 protein: CASWTGGRNTEAFF
CDR3 DNA: TGTGCCAGCTGGACCGGGGGTCGGAACACTGAAGCTTTCTTT

V gene: TRBV9
CDR3 length: 14
clone size: -
D gene: -
J gene: TRBJ2-2
CDR3 protein: CASSSSPYTGELFF
CDR3 DNA: TGTGCCAGCAGCTCCAGTCCCTACACCGGGGAGCTGTTTTTT

V gene: TRBV7-9
CDR3 length: 13
clone size: -
D gene: -
J gene: TRBJ2-2
CDR3 protein: CASSRGPRGELFF
CDR3 DNA: TGTGCCAGCAGCCGCGGACCAAGGGGGGAGCTGTTTTTT

V gene: TRBV5-4
CDR3 length: 14
clone size: -
D gene: -
J gene: TRBJ1-3
CDR3 protein: CASSPGRAGNTIYF
CDR3 DNA: TGTGCCAGCAGCCCAGGCAGGGCTGGAAACACCATATATTTT

V gene: TRBV7-3
CDR3 length: 15
clone size: once
D gene: TRBD1
J gene: TRBJ1-5
CDR3 protein: CASSLSGDRDQPQHF
CDR3 DNA: TGTGCCAGCAGCTTAAGTGGGGACAGGGATCAGCCCCAGCATTTT

V gene: TRBV7-2
CDR3 length: 15
clone size: -
D gene: -
J gene: TRBJ1-3
CDR3 protein: CASSLVHGSGNTIYF
CDR3 DNA: TGTGCCAGCAGCTTAGTCCATGGCTCTGGAAACACCATATATTTT

V gene: TRBV9
CDR3 length: 14
clone size: few
D gene: -
J gene: TRBJ2-1
CDR3 protein: CASSVGQGFNEQFF
CDR3 DNA: TGTGCCAGCAGCGTAGGTCAGGGATTCAATGAGCAGTTCTTC

V gene: TRBV29-1
CDR3 length: 14
clone size: -
D gene: TRBD2
J gene: TRBJ2-3
CDR3 protein: CSVSTSGGGDTQYF
CDR3 DNA: TGCAGCGTGTCGACTAGCGGGGGTGGAGATACGCAGTATTTT

V gene: TRBV3-1/TRBV3-2
CDR3 length: 12
clone size: -
D gene: -
J gene: TRBJ2-4
CDR3 protein: CASSPRPGAQYF
CDR3 DNA: TGTGCCAGCAGCCCCAGGCCGGGGGCTCAGTACTTC

V gene: TRBV5-1
CDR3 length: 16
clone size: -
D gene: TRBD1
J gene: TRBJ1-1
CDR3 protein: CASSSDAGGLNTEAFF
CDR3 DNA: TGCGCCAGCAGCTCCGACGCAGGGGGGTTGAACACTGAAGCTTTCTTT

V gene: TRBV19
CDR3 length: 14
clone size: -
D gene: TRBD1
J gene: TRBJ2-3
CDR3 protein: CASSIGQGAYTQYF
CDR3 DNA: TGTGCCAGTAGTATAGGCCAGGGGGCATATACGCAGTATTTT

V gene: TRBV10-3
CDR3 length: 16
clone size: -
D gene: TRBD1
J gene: TRBJ2-2
CDR3 protein: CAISEGLQGEVGELFF
CDR3 DNA: TGTGCCATCAGTGAAGGGTTACAGGGGGAGGTCGGGGAGCTGTTTTTT

V gene: TRBV9
CDR3 length: 14
clone size: -
D gene: -
J gene: TRBJ2-3
CDR3 protein: CASSPGTSTDTQYF
CDR3 DNA: TGTGCCAGCAGCCCTGGGACTAGCACAGATACGCAGTATTTT

V gene: TRBV12-5
CDR3 length: 15
clone size: -
D gene: TRBD2
J gene: TRBJ2-3
CDR3 protein: CASGPELAESNTQYF
CDR3 DNA: TGTGCTAGTGGTCCAGAACTAGCGGAGTCAAACACGCAGTATTTT

V gene: TRBV25-1
CDR3 length: 15
clone size: -
D gene: TRBD1
J gene: TRBJ1-1
CDR3 protein: CASSSQGALNTEAFF
CDR3 DNA: TGTGCCAGCAGTTCCCAGGGGGCGCTAAACACTGAAGCTTTCTTT

V gene: TRBV5-1
CDR3 length: 14
clone size: -
D gene: -
J gene: TRBJ1-2
CDR3 protein: CASSLNRPQYGYTF
CDR3 DNA: TGCGCCAGCAGCTTGAACAGACCGCAGTATGGCTACACCTTC

V gene: TRBV5-1
CDR3 length: 15
clone size: -
D gene: TRBD1
J gene: TRBJ2-1
CDR3 protein: CASSFSGTGRGEQFF
CDR3 DNA: TGCGCCAGCAGCTTTTCTGGGACAGGGAGGGGTGAGCAGTTCTTC

V gene: TRBV7-9
CDR3 length: 17
clone size: -
D gene: TRBD1
J gene: TRBJ1-5
CDR3 protein: CASSSRDRASSNQPQHF
CDR3 DNA: TGTGCCAGCAGCTCCCGGGACAGGGCTTCAAGCAATCAGCCCCAGCATTTT

V gene: TRBV10-3
CDR3 length: 14
clone size: -
D gene: -
J gene: TRBJ1-5
CDR3 protein: CAISDTDHNQPQHF
CDR3 DNA: TGTGCCATCAGTGATACGGATCACAATCAGCCCCAGCATTTT

V gene: TRBV7-6
CDR3 length: 16
clone size: -
D gene: TRBD2
J gene: TRBJ2-3
CDR3 protein: CASSPGTITFTDTQYF
CDR3 DNA: TGTGCCAGCAGCCCCGGGACTATTACTTTCACAGATACGCAGTATTTT

V gene: TRBV3-1/TRBV3-2
CDR3 length: 14
clone size: once
D gene: -
J gene: TRBJ1-3
CDR3 protein: CASSQGGGGNTIYF
CDR3 DNA: TGTGCCAGCAGCCAAGGGGGCGGTGGAAACACCATATATTTT

V gene: TRBV7-9
CDR3 length: 15
clone size: -
D gene: TRBD1
J gene: TRBJ2-2
CDR3 protein: CASSSDRAWTGELFF
CDR3 DNA: TGTGCCAGCAGCTCCGACAGGGCTTGGACCGGGGAGCTGTTTTTT

V gene: TRBV7-2
CDR3 length: 16
clone size: once
D gene: TRBD2
J gene: TRBJ2-2
CDR3 protein: CASSRTSGTNTGELFF
CDR3 DNA: TGTGCCAGCAGTCGAACGAGCGGGACGAACACCGGGGAGCTGTTTTTT

V gene: TRBV20-1
CDR3 length: 13
clone size: -
D gene: TRBD2
J gene: TRBJ2-1
CDR3 protein: CSASGLAGGQQFF
CDR3 DNA: TGCAGTGCTAGTGGACTAGCGGGGGGGCAGCAGTTCTTC

V gene: TRBV7-9
CDR3 length: 14
clone size: -
D gene: -
J gene: TRBJ1-5
CDR3 protein: CASSTTGTDQPQHF
CDR3 DNA: TGTGCCAGCAGCACTACAGGGACCGACCAGCCCCAGCATTTT

V gene: TRBV29-1
CDR3 length: 11
clone size: -
D gene: -
J gene: TRBJ2-3
CDR3 protein: CSVVSGRTQYF
CDR3 DNA: TGCAGCGTTGTCTCGGGGAGGACGCAGTATTTT

V gene: TRBV27
CDR3 length: 13
clone size: -
D gene: TRBD2
J gene: TRBJ2-1
CDR3 protein: CASRSGGAGEQFF
CDR3 DNA: TGTGCCAGCCGGAGCGGGGGGGCGGGGGAGCAGTTCTTC

V gene: TRBV18
CDR3 length: 14
clone size: -
D gene: TRBD1
J gene: TRBJ1-1
CDR3 protein: CASSPMTGLAEAFF
CDR3 DNA: TGTGCCAGCTCACCTATGACAGGGCTAGCGGAAGCTTTCTTT

V gene: TRBV2
CDR3 length: 12
clone size: -
D gene: -
J gene: TRBJ2-6
CDR3 protein: CASRRPGTAEAF
CDR3 DNA: TGTGCCAGCAGGAGGCCTGGGACTGCCGAAGCTTTC

V gene: TRBV6-2/TRBV6-3
CDR3 length: 15
clone size: -
D gene: TRBD2
J gene: TRBJ2-7
CDR3 protein: CASSTQRGGSYEQYF
CDR3 DNA: TGTGCCAGCAGTACACAGCGGGGGGGCTCCTACGAGCAGTACTTC

V gene: TRBV30
CDR3 length: 13
clone size: -
D gene: -
J gene: TRBJ1-2
CDR3 protein: CAWSVGSGYGYTF
CDR3 DNA: TGTGCCTGGAGTGTAGGTTCCGGGTATGGCTACACCTTC

V gene: TRBV10-3
CDR3 length: 13
clone size: -
D gene: -
J gene: TRBJ1-2
CDR3 protein: CAISESTERSYTF
CDR3 DNA: TGTGCCATCAGTGAGTCGACAGAGCGAAGCTACACCTTC

V gene: TRBV7-9
CDR3 length: 13
clone size: -
D gene: TRBD1
J gene: TRBJ2-7
CDR3 protein: CASGRQGFYEQYF
CDR3 DNA: TGTGCCAGCGGCAGACAGGGATTCTACGAGCAGTACTTC

V gene: TRBV7-8
CDR3 length: 17
clone size: -
D gene: -
J gene: TRBJ1-1
CDR3 protein: CASSLGMAGASSLEAFF
CDR3 DNA: TGTGCCAGCAGCCTTGGGATGGCGGGGGCGTCCAGCCTTGAAGCTTTCTTT